Sequencing of this TCR beta chain was carried out in a study of T cell responses to AZD1222 COVID-19 vaccine. Sequencing was performed with immunoSEQ multiplex PCR; in TCRdb, only in-frame clones are kept and a portion is missing. The sample contains 100,000 to 150,000 clones, 85% to 90% of which appear only once. On this clone itself: The antigen is not known.

In germline, CDR1 is SGHAT, CDR2 FQNNGV. The CDR3 consists of 16 residues. Trimming left V 4 bases short and J 4 bases short, with 20 bases between. Findings and limits, study-wide: Donors were mostly white British, more females; clonal diversity possibly underestimated.

The sample here was peripheral blood, taken on day 0 of AZD1222 vaccination. This receptor was obtained from an adult in good health. V and J are TRBV11-2 and TRBJ2-7; D may be TRBD2 (7 bases). CDR3 protein: CASSSVRGAKQYEQYF. Here the CDR3 DNA reads TGTGCCAGCAGCTCCGTCCGGGGGGCAAAACAGTACGAGCAGTACTTC.